A single T cell receptor (beta chain) is shown here with its context. The target antigen is unknown. Germline values: CDR1 SGDLS, CDR2 YYNGEE. V was clipped by 0 bases and J by 2 bases, with 11 bases between them. The CDR3 length is 15 residues. This record comes from a study of PD-1 blockade in classical Hodgkin lymphoma. Time point denoted: cycle 4 day 1 (C4D1), after around six weeks of nivolumab. Patients all relapsed after autologous stem cell transplantation, and there was variation in brentuximab vedotin exposure. Assay used: immunoSEQ multiplex PCR; TCRdb lists only in-frame clones, some missing. The sample carries 25,000 to 35,000 clones, 72% recorded once. Study-wide results and caveats: Those starting nivolumab under 1 year post-ASCT were excluded.

This chain joins TRBV9 and TRBJ2-5; a possible D gene is TRBD1 (6 bases). Sequencing used peripheral blood mononuclear cells (PBMCs), obtained before the fourth cycle of nivolumab. The sequence was obtained from a human donor with classical Hodgkin lymphoma. CDR3: CASSVEGDTQETQYF. In DNA form, the CDR3 reads TGTGCCAGCAGCGTAGAGGGGGACACGCAAGAGACCCAGTACTTC.